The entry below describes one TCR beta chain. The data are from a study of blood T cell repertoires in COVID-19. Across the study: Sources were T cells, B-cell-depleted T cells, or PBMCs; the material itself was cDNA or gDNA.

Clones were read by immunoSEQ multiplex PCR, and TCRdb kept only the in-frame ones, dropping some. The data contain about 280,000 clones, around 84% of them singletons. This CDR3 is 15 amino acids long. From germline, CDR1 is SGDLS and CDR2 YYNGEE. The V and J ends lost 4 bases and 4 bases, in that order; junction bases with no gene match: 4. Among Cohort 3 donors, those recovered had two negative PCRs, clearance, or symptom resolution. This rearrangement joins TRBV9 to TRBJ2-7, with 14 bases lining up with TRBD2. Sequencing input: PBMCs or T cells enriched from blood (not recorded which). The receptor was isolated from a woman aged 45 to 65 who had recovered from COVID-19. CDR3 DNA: TGTGCCAGCAGCAGACTAGCGGGAGGGGGATACGAGCAGTACTTC. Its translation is CASSRLAGGGYEQYF.